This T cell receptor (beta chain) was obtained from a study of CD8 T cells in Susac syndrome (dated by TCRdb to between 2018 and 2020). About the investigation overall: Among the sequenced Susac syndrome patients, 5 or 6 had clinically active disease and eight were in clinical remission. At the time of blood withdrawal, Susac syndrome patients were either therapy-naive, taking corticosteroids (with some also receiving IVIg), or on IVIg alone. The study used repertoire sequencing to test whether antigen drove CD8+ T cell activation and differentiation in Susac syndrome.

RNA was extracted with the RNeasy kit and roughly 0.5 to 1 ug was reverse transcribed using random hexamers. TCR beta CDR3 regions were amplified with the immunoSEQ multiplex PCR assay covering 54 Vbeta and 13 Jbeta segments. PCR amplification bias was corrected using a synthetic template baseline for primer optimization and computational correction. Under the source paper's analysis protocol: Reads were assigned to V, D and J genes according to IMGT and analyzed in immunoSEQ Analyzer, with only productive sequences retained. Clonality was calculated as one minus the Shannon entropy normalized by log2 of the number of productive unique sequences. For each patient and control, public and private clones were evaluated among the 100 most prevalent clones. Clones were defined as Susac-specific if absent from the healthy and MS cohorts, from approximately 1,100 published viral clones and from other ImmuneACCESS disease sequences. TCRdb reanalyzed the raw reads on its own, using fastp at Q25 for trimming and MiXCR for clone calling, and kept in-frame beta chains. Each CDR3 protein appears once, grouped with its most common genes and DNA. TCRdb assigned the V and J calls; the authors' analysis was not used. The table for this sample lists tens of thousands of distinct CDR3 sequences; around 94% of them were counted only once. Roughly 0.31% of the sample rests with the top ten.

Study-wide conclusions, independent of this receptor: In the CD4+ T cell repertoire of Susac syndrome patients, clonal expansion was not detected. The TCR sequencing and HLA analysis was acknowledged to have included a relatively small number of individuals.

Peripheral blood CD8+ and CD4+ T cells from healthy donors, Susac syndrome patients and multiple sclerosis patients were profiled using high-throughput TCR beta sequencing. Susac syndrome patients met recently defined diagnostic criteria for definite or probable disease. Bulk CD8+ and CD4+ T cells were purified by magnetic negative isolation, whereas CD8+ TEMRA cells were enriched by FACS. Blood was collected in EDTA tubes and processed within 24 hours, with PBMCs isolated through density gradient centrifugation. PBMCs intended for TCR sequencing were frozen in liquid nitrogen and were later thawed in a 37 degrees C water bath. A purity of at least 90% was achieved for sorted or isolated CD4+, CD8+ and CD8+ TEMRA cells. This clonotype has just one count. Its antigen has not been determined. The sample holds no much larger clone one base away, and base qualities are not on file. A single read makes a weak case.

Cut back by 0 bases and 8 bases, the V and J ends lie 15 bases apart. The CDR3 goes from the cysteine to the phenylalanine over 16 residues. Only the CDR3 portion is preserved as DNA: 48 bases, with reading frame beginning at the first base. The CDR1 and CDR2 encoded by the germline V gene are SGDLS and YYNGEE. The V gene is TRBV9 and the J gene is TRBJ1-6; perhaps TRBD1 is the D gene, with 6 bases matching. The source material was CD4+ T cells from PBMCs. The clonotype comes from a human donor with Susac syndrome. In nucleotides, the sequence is TGTGCCAGCAGCGTAGGGACAGAGCTTTCCTATTCACCCCTCCACTTT. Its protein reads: CASSVGTELSYSPLHF.